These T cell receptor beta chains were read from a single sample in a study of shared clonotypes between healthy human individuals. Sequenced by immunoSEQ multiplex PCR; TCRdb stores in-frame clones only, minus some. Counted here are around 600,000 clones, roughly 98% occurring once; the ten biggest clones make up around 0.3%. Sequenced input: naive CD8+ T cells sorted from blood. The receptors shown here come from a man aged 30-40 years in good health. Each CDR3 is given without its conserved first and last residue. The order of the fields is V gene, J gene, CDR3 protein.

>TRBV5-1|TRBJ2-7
ASSLDGAYEQY
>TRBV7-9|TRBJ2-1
ASSHLRGLATEQF
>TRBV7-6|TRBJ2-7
ASSIGSGQGFYEQY
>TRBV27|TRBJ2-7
ASSLVGLHYEQY
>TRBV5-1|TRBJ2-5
ASSVPPFRTQY
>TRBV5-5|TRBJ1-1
ASSLRAGTEAF
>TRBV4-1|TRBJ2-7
ASSQEDRGAKEQY
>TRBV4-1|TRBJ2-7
ASSPPGQGNEQY
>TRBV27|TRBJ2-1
ASGPRGLYNEQF
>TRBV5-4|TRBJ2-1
ASSQGREQF
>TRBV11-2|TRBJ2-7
ASSLEGDSFYEQY
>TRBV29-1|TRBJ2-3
SVIPPGGTDTQY
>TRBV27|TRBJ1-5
ASSPGTLNQPQH
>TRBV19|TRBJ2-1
ASSIVGLAGSNEQF
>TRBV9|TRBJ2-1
ASSVGGLAGTRNEQF
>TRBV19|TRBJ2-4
ASSIRPWDGEYIQY
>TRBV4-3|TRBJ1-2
ASSQDTISSYGYT
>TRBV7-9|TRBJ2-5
ASSLQGAGD
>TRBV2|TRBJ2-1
ASSGLAGDNEQF
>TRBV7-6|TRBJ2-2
ASSLVASGATGELF
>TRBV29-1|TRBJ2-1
SVSGLALNEQF
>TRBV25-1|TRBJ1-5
ASSDWGGNQPQH
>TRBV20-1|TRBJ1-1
SPWTAEAF
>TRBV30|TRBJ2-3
AWAHGAEEY
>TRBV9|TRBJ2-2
ASSPTNTGELF
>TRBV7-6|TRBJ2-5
ASSGPLAGTGSPMEETQY
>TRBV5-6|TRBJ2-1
ASRPSASGINEQF
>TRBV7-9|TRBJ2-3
ASTPVSRGADTQY
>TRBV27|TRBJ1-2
ASSQGRGGSYGYT
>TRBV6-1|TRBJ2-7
ASRTTPLSYEQY
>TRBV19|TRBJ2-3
ASHETGTITDTQY
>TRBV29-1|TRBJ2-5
SVEAVGDRETQY
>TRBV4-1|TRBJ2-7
ASSHRIGTYEQY
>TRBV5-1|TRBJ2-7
ASSSLQFYEQY
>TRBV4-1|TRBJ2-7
ASSRVTGNYEQY
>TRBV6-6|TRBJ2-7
ASSRSSDRRHEQY
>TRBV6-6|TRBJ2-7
ASSTGTSYEQY
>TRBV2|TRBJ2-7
ASLGLADEQY
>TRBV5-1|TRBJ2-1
ASRDGLAGDYNEQF
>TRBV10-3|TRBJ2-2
AISGGQGYTGELF
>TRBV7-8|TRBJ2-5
ASSLAADGLDQETQY
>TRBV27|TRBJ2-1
ASSFRVPGLAGGSNEQF
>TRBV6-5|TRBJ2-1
ASKSNNEQF
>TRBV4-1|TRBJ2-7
ASSQDRLGTSGIYEQY
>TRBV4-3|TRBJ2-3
ASSQGTGFADTQY
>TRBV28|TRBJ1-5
ASSLMTDSSNQPQH
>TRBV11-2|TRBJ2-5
ASSLTSGSLETQY
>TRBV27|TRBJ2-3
ASSSGSYSTDTQY
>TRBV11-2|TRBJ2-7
ASSLEFAGGEQY
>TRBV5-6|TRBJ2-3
ASSLAGSFDTQY